The 23 T cell receptor beta chains below come from one sample, sequenced in a study of molecular identifiers for immune sequencing clone quantification. TCRdb fed the PCR reads into MiXCR, producing one record per CDR3 protein. The repertoire holds over 60,000 distinct CDR3 sequences, about a fifth seen once, with around 1.4% in the top ten. Sequenced material: naive CD8+ T cells from blood, with Jurkat cell RNA spiked in. Subset given: FACS-sorted CD8+CD4-CCR7+CD45RA+ naive T cells. Receptors were obtained from a human donor in good health. Some libraries in this study had Jurkat cell RNA spiked in.

V and J are TRBV5-3 and TRBJ1-3, with D tentatively TRBD1 (6 bases). TRBV5-3 is recorded as an ORF, its role being uncertain. V was cut by 8 bases and J by 4 bases, with 19 bases left in between. The CDR3 contains 15 residues. The CDR3 DNA reads TGTGCCAGCAGGGACATACCTACCTCAGGAAACACCATATATTTT. Amino acid sequence: CASRDIPTSGNTIYF.

About this clonotype itself: The junction shows a germline mismatch at one end, possibly a read error. This sequence joins TRBV7-9 and TRBJ2-7, with TRBD2 as a possible D gene (6 bases). Germline V gene sequence: CDR1 SEHNR, CDR2 FQNEAQ (reference sequence). This CDR3 region has 15 residues. The CDR3 nucleotides read TGTGCCAGCAGCTTTCCCCGCGGGATTGTTTACGAGCCGTACTTC. This encodes CASSFPRGIVYEPYF.

The table lists this clonotype with many counts. The chain couples TRBV7-9 to TRBJ2-3, with unresolved D. The V gene's germline CDR1 is SEHNR and CDR2 FQNEAQ (reference sequence). This CDR3 has 16 amino acids. Trimming stripped 7 bases from V and 5 bases from J, with 22 bases between. The CDR3, as DNA: TGTGCCAGCACCTTCGCTCAACCTAGAATGTTAGATACGCAGTATTTT. Its protein is CASTFAQPRMLDTQYF. Together with reference TRBV7-9 and TRBJ2-3, the CDR3 gives the full variable domain: DTGVSQNPRHKITKRGQNVTFRCDPISEHNRLYWYRQTLGQGPEFLTYFQNEAQLEKSRLLSDRFSAERPKGSFSTLEIQRTEQGDSAMYLCASTFAQPRMLDTQYFGPGTRLTVL.

This clonotype was picked up many times. The chain recombines TRBV2 with TRBJ1-5, with no clear D. In germline, CDR1 is SNHLY, CDR2 FYNNEI. Deletions cut 3 bases from V and 3 bases from J, with 12 bases between. This CDR3 spans 15 amino acids. The CDR3 DNA sequence: TGTGCCAGCAGTGACTCTGCGACCAACAATCAGCCCCAGCATTTT. Translation gives CASSDSATNNQPQHF.

In its sample, this clonotype was seen many times. The chain carries TRBV7-9 and TRBJ2-7; TRBD2 aligns across 7 bases. V shed 4 bases and J 4 bases; nucleotides not matched to a gene: 4. Germline CDR1 and CDR2: SEHNR and FQNEAQ (reference sequence). CDR3 size: 13 residues. The CDR3 spells CASSYLAEYEQYF. For the CDR3, the DNA is TGTGCCAGCAGCTACCTAGCGGAGTACGAGCAGTACTTC.

For this clonotype: A much bigger clone sits one base away, suggesting this may be a read error. The chain employs TRBV3-1 and TRBJ2-5; D gene unclear. Germline values: CDR1 LGHDT, CDR2 YNNKEL (reference sequence). CDR3 length equals 14 residues. The CDR3 spells CASSHHLPQEAQYF. For the CDR3, the DNA is TGTGCCAGCAGCCACCACCTCCCCCAAGAGGCCCAGTACTTC.

At least ten counts were recorded for this clonotype. The CDR3 sequence is CASSQEAARPTGELFF. The CDR3 DNA is TGCGCCAGCAGCCAAGAGGCAGCCCGACCCACCGGGGAGCTGTTTTTT. V usage is TRBV4-1 and J usage is TRBJ2-2, with unresolved D. V dropped 0 bases and J dropped 4 bases, with 12 bases sitting between them. From germline, CDR1 is MGHRA and CDR2 YSYEKL. There are 16 residues in the CDR3.

As regards this clonotype: With a much larger clone just one base away, this may be a read error. The chain joins TRBV12-3 or TRBV12-4 to TRBJ2-5; the D is unclear. The CDR3 totals 14 residues. Trimming stripped 7 bases from V and 1 base from J, with 13 bases between. CDR3 bases: TGTGCCAGCAATTTTGCGCCCTCCCAAGAGACCCAGTACTTC. Residues: CASNFAPSQETQYF.

This clonotype was picked up one time. Here the CDR3 omits its conserved ending phenylalanine or tryptophan, so a read error is the likely source. The gene calls are TRBV7-2 and TRBJ1-6; a weak D match, TRBD1 (6 bases). This CDR3 region has 18 residues. Germline CDR1 is SGHTA and CDR2 is FQGNSA. In DNA, the CDR3 is TGTGCCAGCAGCTTAATTGGGACACCTAGCCCCTATAACTCACCCCTCCACTCT. This sequence encodes CASSLIGTPSPYNSPLHS.

This clonotype was seen repeatedly, ten times or more. This sequence joins TRBV20-1 and TRBJ2-5; D unresolved. This CDR3 is built from 14 residues. CDR1 is DFQATT, CDR2 SNEGSKA, per germline (reference sequence). V was cut by 3 bases and J by 2 bases, with 13 bases left in between. DNA of the CDR3: TGCAGTGCTAGCCGCACCGAGTCTCAAGAGACCCAGTACTTC. It codes for CSASRTESQETQYF.

In regard to this clonotype: A much larger clonotype is one base distant, so this may be a read error. The chain employs TRBV7-2 and TRBJ2-7; D is ambiguous. The V gene's germline CDR1 is SGHTA and CDR2 FQGNSA. This CDR3 has 14 amino acids. CDR3 loop: CASSHSAVSYEQHF. The CDR3 coding sequence is TGTGCCAGCAGCCACTCCGCGGTTTCCTACGAGCAGCACTTC.

This clonotype has a count of ten or more. In DNA, the CDR3 is TGCGCCAGCAGCTTGGTTAGCGGGAGCCAAGAGACCCAGTACTTC. Its protein product is CASSLVSGSQETQYF. J is TRBJ2-5 and V is TRBV5-1; 9 bases are a match to TRBD2. Germline V CDR1 and CDR2: SGHRS, YFSETQ. The J segment lost 1 base and the V segment lost 0 bases, leaving 1 base of the junction unmatched. CDR3 length equals 15 residues.

There are many counts of this clonotype. The chain uses TRBV7-2 and TRBJ1-5, with D hard to call. The CDR3 consists of 15 residues. Germline lookup yields CDR1 SGHTA and CDR2 FQGNSA. V lost 5 bases, J lost 2 bases, and 13 bases lay in between. The CDR3 DNA follows: TGTGCCAGCAGCCTGGTCCTTGAAGGCAATCAGCCCCAGCATTTT. Encoded protein: CASSLVLEGNQPQHF.

The rearrangement links TRBV28 to TRBJ2-7; the D gene could be TRBD1 or TRBD2 (5 bases each). CDR1 is MDHEN, CDR2 SYDVKM, per germline. CDR3 length: 13 amino acids. Trimming left V 4 bases short and J 3 bases short, with 10 bases between. CDR3 in amino acids: CASSSGPNYEQYF. CDR3 sequence (DNA): TGTGCCAGCAGTTCGGGACCTAACTACGAGCAGTACTTC. The full variable domain, with the rest looked up from reference TRBV28 and TRBJ2-7, is DVKVTQSSRYLVKRTGEKVFLECVQDMDHENMFWYRQDPGLGLRLIYFSYDVKMKEKGDIPEGYSVSREKKERFSLILESASTNQTSMYLCASSSGPNYEQYFGPGTRLTVT.

This chain uses TRBV10-2 with TRBJ2-1; 8 bases agree with TRBD2. CDR3 length: 13 amino acids. V was pared by 8 bases and J by 4 bases, with 4 bases of the junction left unmatched. Germline values: CDR1 WSHSY, CDR2 SAAADI. The CDR3 DNA reads TGCGCCAGCTTAAGCGGGAGTTACAATGAGCAGTTCTTC. Translating it yields CASLSGSYNEQFF.

This clonotype turned up a few times. The rearrangement uses TRBV4-3 and TRBJ2-2; 9 bases line up with TRBD2. Germline lookup yields CDR1 LGHNA and CDR2 YSLEER. The V segment lost 0 bases and the J segment 9 bases; nucleotides outside the gene matches: 11. The CDR3 spans 17 residues. The CDR3 nucleotides read TGCGCCAGCAGCCAAGATTCCGGCGGGAGGGCCTCGAGGGAGCTGTTTTTT. This gives the protein CASSQDSGGRASRELFF.

Notes on this clonotype: With a much larger clone just one base away, this may be a read error. A read error is likely, as this CDR3 ends without the conserved phenylalanine or tryptophan. J is TRBJ2-4 and V is TRBV20-1; weak D call: TRBD1 (5 bases). CDR1 is DFQATT, CDR2 SNEGSKA, per germline (reference sequence). Trimming stripped 1 base from V and 2 bases from J, with 9 bases between. The CDR3 has 14 residues. The CDR3 sequence is CSARARQTKNIQYL. The CDR3 coding sequence is TGCAGTGCTAGAGCTAGACAGACCAAAAACATTCAGTACCTC.

The rearrangement joins TRBV5-5 to TRBJ2-3, with 8 positions matching TRBD1. The V gene end was trimmed by 3 bases and the J gene end by 2 bases; junction bases not matched to a gene: 5. Germline CDR1 and CDR2: SGHKS and YYEKEE (reference sequence). The CDR3 is made up of 15 amino acids. CDR3 nucleotide sequence: TGTGCCAGCAGCTCCTGGACAGGGATCACAGATACGCAGTATTTT. Its translation is CASSSWTGITDTQYF.

This clonotype was observed a handful of times. J is TRBJ2-3 and V is TRBV7-6; 11 bases map to TRBD2. The ends lost 4 bases at V and 6 bases at J; junction bases unmatched: 6. The CDR3 sequence is 15 residues long. Per germline, CDR1 SGHVS and CDR2 FNYEAQ. The CDR3 protein is CASSSLAGGIDTQYF. In DNA form, the CDR3 reads TGTGCCAGCAGCTCCTTAGCGGGAGGGATCGATACGCAGTATTTT.

This clonotype was counted at least ten times. The chain combines TRBV15 with TRBJ1-4; D gene uncertain. V was clipped by 4 bases and J by 8 bases, with 8 bases between them. The CDR3 consists of 12 residues. From germline, CDR1 is LNHNV and CDR2 YYDKDF (reference sequence). This chain's CDR3 is CATSISMEKLFF. Written as DNA, the CDR3 is TGTGCCACCAGCATAAGCATGGAAAAACTGTTTTTT.

This clonotype was seen many times. The chain is built from TRBV29-1 and TRBJ2-3; D may match TRBD1 or TRBD2 (5 bases each). CDR1 SQVTM and CDR2 ANQGSEA come from the germline V gene. This CDR3 contains 18 residues. The CDR3 loop reads CIVHPNAMEVSREDTQYF. The DNA of the CDR3 is TGCATCGTCCATCCGAACGCAATGGAGGTTAGCAGGGAAGATACGCAGTATTTT.

This clonotype has more than one count but fewer than ten. As DNA, the CDR3 is TGTGCCAGCAGTTGGCTACAGGCCATCTCCTACGAGCAGTACTTC. Residues: CASSWLQAISYEQYF. The V gene is TRBV6-2 or TRBV6-3, the J gene TRBJ2-7; D perhaps matches TRBD1 (5 bases). CDR3 length: 15 residues. CDR1 is MNHEY and CDR2 is SVGEGT in the germline V gene. V was cut by 4 bases and J by 0 bases, with 13 bases left in between.

A remark on this clonotype: This sequence may be a read error, since a much larger clone differs from it by one base. The CDR3 sequence is CASSDGRFDAEAFF. The CDR3, as DNA: TGTGCCAGCAGTGACGGGAGATTCGACGCTGAAGCTTTCTTT. This chain joins TRBV28 and TRBJ1-1; D not resolved. V was cut by 5 bases and J by 6 bases, with 16 bases left in between. There are 14 residues in the CDR3. The V gene's germline CDR1 is MDHEN and CDR2 SYDVKM.